The next 25 T cell receptor beta chains were all read from a single sample in a study of shared clonotypes between healthy human individuals. Sequencing was performed with immunoSEQ multiplex PCR; in TCRdb, only in-frame clones are kept and a portion is missing. The sample gives 2 million to 2.5 million clones, approximately 94% of which show up once; over 0.1% is in the top ten. Sequencing used naive CD4+ T cells sorted from blood. Subset here: CD45RA+ positively selected. The source is a man between 18 and 35 years old in good health.

J is TRBJ1-4 and V is TRBV6-6; TRBD1 is a possible D gene (5 bases). Germline V CDR1 and CDR2: MNHNY, SVGAGI (reference sequence). CDR3 length: 13 amino acids. V was shortened by 7 bases and J by 7 bases, with 13 bases between the two germline ends. The CDR3 DNA reads as TGTGCCAGCATAGGTAGACAGCGTGAAAAACTGTTTTTT. Translating it yields CASIGRQREKLFF.

The chain has TRBV19 and TRBJ2-5; the D gene could be TRBD1 or TRBD2 (5 bases each). V lost 5 bases, J lost 1 base, and 11 bases lay in between. Germline loops: CDR1 LNHDA, CDR2 SQIVND (reference sequence). The CDR3 runs 14 residues. Here the CDR3 DNA reads TGTGCCAGTAGTTTGGGGGACGGCCAAGAGACCCAGTACTTC. It encodes CASSLGDGQETQYF.

The V and J genes are TRBV12-5 and TRBJ2-1; 7 nucleotides agree with TRBD2. Germline V gene data show CDR1 as LGHNT and CDR2 as FRNRAP. There are 14 residues in the CDR3. V trimming: 5 bases; J trimming: 9 bases; junction bases outside the gene matches: 10. In DNA, the CDR3 is TGTGCTAGTGGTGGAACTAGCGTGCCGATTGAGCAGTTCTTC. Its translation: CASGGTSVPIEQFF.

CDR3 DNA sequence: TGTGCCAGCAGGGTCTCCCTAGCGGGAGACCCCTTAGATGAGCAGTTCTTC. This encodes CASRVSLAGDPLDEQFF. The chain joins TRBV28 to TRBJ2-1; 10 bases fit TRBD2. This CDR3 spans 17 amino acids. The V segment lost 6 bases and the J segment 8 bases; nucleotides outside the gene matches: 16. Germline V lookup: CDR1 MDHEN, CDR2 SYDVKM.

The chain carries TRBV5-1 and TRBJ2-7, with 9 bases identical to TRBD1. The CDR3 consists of 13 residues. Germline trimming cut 3 bases from V and 2 bases from J; bases unmatched to any gene: 0. CDR1 SGHRS and CDR2 YFSETQ come from the germline V gene. CDR3 in amino acids: CASSWTGAYEQYF. The DNA for the CDR3 is TGCGCCAGCAGCTGGACAGGGGCCTACGAGCAGTACTTC.

Regarding this clone: Additional DNA sequences in this sample encode the identical CDR3. V and J are TRBV10-3 and TRBJ1-5; maybe TRBD1 (5 bases). The CDR3 contains 15 residues. Germline V gives CDR1 ENHRY, CDR2 SYGVKD. The V end lost 0 bases, the J end lost 0 bases, and 6 bases lay between the germline ends. Written as DNA, the CDR3 is TGTGCCATCAGTGAGTCCGGGGGTAGCAATCAGCCCCAGCATTTT. This translates into CAISESGGSNQPQHF.

The chain combines TRBV6-6 with TRBJ2-7; 7 bases line up with TRBD1. This CDR3 contains 15 residues. The germline gives CDR1 MNHNY, CDR2 SVGAGI (reference sequence). V lost 5 bases and J lost 3; bases outside the gene matches: 10. The CDR3 DNA sequence: TGTGCCAGCAGTGACCCCGGGACAGTCTACTACGAGCAGTACTTC. Amino acids: CASSDPGTVYYEQYF.

The chain employs TRBV4-3 and TRBJ2-7; possible D gene TRBD2, 5 bases. Trimming removed 3 bases from V and 9 bases from J, with 15 bases in between. This CDR3 spans 13 amino acids. Germline-derived CDR1 and CDR2 are LGHNA and YSLEER. CDR3 in DNA: TGCGCCAGCAGCCACCCCGTCCCCAGCGGGCAGTACTTC. This translates into CASSHPVPSGQYF.

The V and J genes are TRBV18 and TRBJ2-1; 9 bases are shared with TRBD2. Germline CDR1 is KGHSH and CDR2 is LQKENI. CDR3 size: 20 residues. V lost 3 bases and J lost 7; bases outside the gene matches: 22. Here the CDR3 reads CASSPSWGGLSSGKLNEQFF. Here the CDR3 DNA reads TGTGCCAGCTCACCTTCTTGGGGGGGCCTATCTAGCGGGAAACTGAATGAGCAGTTCTTC. Looking up the rest from reference TRBV18 and TRBJ2-1 gives the full variable domain: NAGVMQNPRHLVRRRGQEARLRCSPMKGHSHVYWYRQLPEEGLKFMVYLQKENIIDESGMPKERFSAEFPKEGPSILRIQQVVRGDSAAYFCASSPSWGGLSSGKLNEQFFGPGTRLTVL.

The J gene is TRBJ2-3, the V gene TRBV9; 12 nucleotides align to TRBD2. V lost 4 bases and J lost 2; bases outside the gene matches: 8. CDR1 is SGDLS, CDR2 YYNGEE, per germline. The CDR3 covers 17 residues. As DNA, the CDR3 is TGTGCCAGCAGCCAGACTAGCGGGGGCCCCACCACAGATACGCAGTATTTT. Protein: CASSQTSGGPTTDTQYF.

This chain links TRBV30 with TRBJ2-3; TRBD2 matches 11 bases. Germline CDR1 reads GTSNPN; CDR2 reads SVGIG (reference sequence). The CDR3 consists of 16 residues. The J segment lost 0 bases and the V segment lost 2 bases, leaving 4 bases of the junction unmatched. The CDR3 reads CAWSRLAGISTDTQYF. CDR3 nucleotide sequence: TGTGCCTGGAGTCGACTAGCGGGGATTAGCACAGATACGCAGTATTTT.

This clone appeared a single time. The chain combines TRBV5-4 with TRBJ1-4, with TRBD1 matching 7 bases. Germline V CDR1 and CDR2: SGHNT, YYREEE (reference sequence). Trimming at V came to 1 base and at J to 3 bases, leaving 3 bases not matched to a gene. The CDR3 contains 15 residues. In DNA, the CDR3 is TGTGCCAGCAGCTTGTTGACAGGGCCTAATGAAAAACTGTTTTTT. Protein sequence: CASSLLTGPNEKLFF.

Concerning this clone itself: Other DNA variants within this sample encode the same CDR3. The chain carries TRBV20-1 and TRBJ2-3; a possible D gene is TRBD2 (5 bases). V lost 6 bases to trimming and J lost 6 bases, with 7 bases between them. In germline, CDR1 is DFQATT, CDR2 SNEGSKA (reference sequence). The CDR3 is 10 amino acids. The CDR3: CSARVDTQYF. The CDR3 DNA sequence: TGCAGTGCGAGGGTTGATACGCAGTATTTT.

Concerning this clone itself: Distinct nucleotide sequences in the sample also encode this CDR3. The chain links TRBV11-2 to TRBJ2-3; no definite D call. The ends were cut back, 5 bases at V and 3 bases at J, with 9 bases in the middle. Germline CDR1 SGHAT, CDR2 FQNNGV. This CDR3 has 13 amino acids. CDR3 sequence (DNA): TGTGCCAGCAGCCTGGGCCAAACAGATACGCAGTATTTT. Amino acids: CASSLGQTDTQYF.

This chain links TRBV6-5 with TRBJ1-3; 8 bases map to TRBD1. Trimming removed 5 bases from V and 2 bases from J; junction bases left unmatched: 5. The CDR3 is 15 amino acids. Germline values: CDR1 MNHEY, CDR2 SVGAGI. The CDR3 nucleotides are TGTGCCAGCAGTAACACAGGGGGAACTGGAAACACCATATATTTT. It is translated as CASSNTGGTGNTIYF.

J is TRBJ1-3 and V is TRBV10-2; the match to TRBD1 covers 7 bases. The V gene's germline CDR1 is WSHSY and CDR2 SAAADI. With V trimmed by 4 bases and J by 1 base, 4 bases remained unmatched. The CDR3 is 15 residues long. The CDR3 DNA is TGCGCCAGCAGTGTGGCAGGGGGATCTGGAAACACCATATATTTT. Protein product: CASSVAGGSGNTIYF.

V usage is TRBV4-1 and J usage is TRBJ1-2, with 9 nucleotides matching TRBD1. Germline CDR1 reads MGHRA; CDR2 reads YSYEKL. The CDR3 length is 16 residues. J gave up 4 bases and V 0 bases, and 6 bases lay outside the gene matches. The CDR3 reads CASSQDTGTGFYGYTF. Here the CDR3 DNA reads TGCGCCAGCAGCCAAGATACCGGGACAGGGTTCTATGGCTACACCTTC.

The rearrangement joins TRBV5-3 to TRBJ2-7; tentatively, D is TRBD2 (5 bases). TRBV5-3 is placed among ORFs of uncertain function. The CDR3 is made up of 13 amino acids. Trimming took off 4 bases at V and 0 bases at J, with 8 bases between the two ends. For the CDR3, the DNA is TGTGCCAGAAGCCAAGGGAGCTCCTACGAGCAGTACTTC. Translation: CARSQGSSYEQYF.

The CDR3 loop reads CASSRGQSSEKLFF. The CDR3 nucleotides are TGTGCCAGCTCAAGGGGACAGTCCTCTGAAAAACTGTTTTTT. The J gene is TRBJ1-4, the V gene TRBV6-5, with 7 bases that match TRBD1. After removal of 8 bases from V and 7 bases from J, the junction contained 10 bases not matched to a gene. The CDR3 extends over 14 amino acids. CDR1 and CDR2 from the germline V gene are MNHEY and SVGAGI.

V is TRBV19 and J is TRBJ1-2; TRBD1 aligns across 9 bases. This CDR3 region has 15 residues. CDR1 LNHDA and CDR2 SQIVND come from the germline V gene (reference sequence). The junction had 13 bases not matched to a gene; V was cut back by 7 bases and J by 7 bases. The CDR3 sequence: CASTSLGQGHGGYTF. The DNA for the CDR3 is TGTGCCAGTACCTCGCTCGGACAGGGGCATGGTGGCTACACCTTC.

This clone was found once. Other nucleotide sequences in the sample specify the same CDR3. The gene calls are TRBV10-1 and TRBJ2-7; possible D gene TRBD1, 5 bases. This CDR3 contains 13 residues. CDR1 and CDR2 (germline): WNHNN, SYGVQD (reference sequence). V was cut by 2 bases and J by 0 bases, with 5 bases left in between. CDR3 protein: CASSEDSSYEQYF. In DNA, the CDR3 is TGCGCCAGCAGTGAGGACAGCTCCTACGAGCAGTACTTC.

The rearrangement links TRBV11-2 to TRBJ2-6; D call uncertain. The germline CDR1 and CDR2 sequences are SGHAT and FQNNGV. V was clipped by 4 bases and J by 0 bases, with 19 bases between them. This CDR3 has 19 residues. Here the CDR3 DNA reads TGTGCCAGCAGCTCGCCCAGGTCAGTCCTTCACTCTGGGGCCAACGTCCTGACTTTC. This codes for CASSSPRSVLHSGANVLTF.

In the case of this clone: The same CDR3 also results from other DNA sequences found in this sample. The rearrangement uses TRBV7-9 and TRBJ1-4; 10 bases line up with TRBD1. The CDR3 sequence is 14 residues long. The germline gives CDR1 SEHNR, CDR2 FQNEAQ (reference sequence). J lost 6 bases, V lost 5 bases, and 3 bases had no gene match. The CDR3 bases are TGTGCCAGCAGCCGGGACAGGGGAGATGAAAAACTGTTTTTT. Translated, it gives CASSRDRGDEKLFF.

The J gene is TRBJ2-2, the V gene TRBV7-9; D possibly corresponds to TRBD1 (6 bases). Per the germline V gene, CDR1 is SEHNR and CDR2 is FQNEAQ (reference sequence). Trimming cost V 4 bases and J 5 bases, with 11 bases left between them. The CDR3 spans 14 residues. Written as DNA, the CDR3 is TGTGCCAGCAGCTCCGGACAGCAGACCGGGGAGCTGTTTTTT. Amino acid sequence: CASSSGQQTGELFF.

The chain uses TRBV19 and TRBJ2-3, with 9 bases aligning to TRBD2. The CDR3 covers 14 residues. Losses at the gene ends were 7 bases for V and 1 base for J; bases not matched to a gene: 3. Germline CDR1 and CDR2: LNHDA and SQIVND (reference sequence). CDR3 residues: CASTPSGGTDTQYF. The DNA of the CDR3 is TGTGCCAGTACGCCTAGCGGGGGCACAGATACGCAGTATTTT.